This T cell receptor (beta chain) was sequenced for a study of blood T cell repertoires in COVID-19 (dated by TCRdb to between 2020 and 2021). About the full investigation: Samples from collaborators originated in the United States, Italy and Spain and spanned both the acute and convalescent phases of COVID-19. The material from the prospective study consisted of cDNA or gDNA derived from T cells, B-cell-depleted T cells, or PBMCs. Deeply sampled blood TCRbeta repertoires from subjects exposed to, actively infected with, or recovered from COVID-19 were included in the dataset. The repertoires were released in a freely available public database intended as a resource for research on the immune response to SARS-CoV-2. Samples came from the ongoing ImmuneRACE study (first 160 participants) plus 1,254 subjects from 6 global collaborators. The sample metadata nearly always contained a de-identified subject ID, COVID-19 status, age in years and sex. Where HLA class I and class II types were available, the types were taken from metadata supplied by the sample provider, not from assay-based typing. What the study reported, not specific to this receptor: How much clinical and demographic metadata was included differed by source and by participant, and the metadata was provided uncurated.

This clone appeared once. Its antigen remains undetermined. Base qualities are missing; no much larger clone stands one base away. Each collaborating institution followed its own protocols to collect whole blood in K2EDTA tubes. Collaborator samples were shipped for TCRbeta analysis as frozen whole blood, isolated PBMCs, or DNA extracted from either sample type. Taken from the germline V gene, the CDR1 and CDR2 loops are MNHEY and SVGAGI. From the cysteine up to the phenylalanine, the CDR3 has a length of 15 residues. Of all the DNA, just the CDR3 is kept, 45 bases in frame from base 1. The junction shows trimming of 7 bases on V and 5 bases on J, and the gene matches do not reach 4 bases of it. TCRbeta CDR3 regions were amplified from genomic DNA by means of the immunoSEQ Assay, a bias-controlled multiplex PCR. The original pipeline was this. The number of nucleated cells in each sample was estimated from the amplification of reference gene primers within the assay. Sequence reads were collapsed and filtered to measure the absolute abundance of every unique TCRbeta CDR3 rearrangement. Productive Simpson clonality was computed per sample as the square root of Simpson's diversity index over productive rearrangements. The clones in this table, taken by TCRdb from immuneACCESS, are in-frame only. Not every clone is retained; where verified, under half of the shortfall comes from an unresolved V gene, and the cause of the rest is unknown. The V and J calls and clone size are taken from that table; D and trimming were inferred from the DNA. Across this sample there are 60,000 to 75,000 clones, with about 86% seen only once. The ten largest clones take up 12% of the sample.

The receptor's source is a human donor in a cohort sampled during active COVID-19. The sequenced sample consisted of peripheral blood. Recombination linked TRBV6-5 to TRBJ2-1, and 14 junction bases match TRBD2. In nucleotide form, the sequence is TGTGCCAGCAATTTGGGACTAGCGGGGGACAATGAGCAGTTCTTC. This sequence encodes CASNLGLAGDNEQFF.